The clone carrying this TCR beta chain showed up just once. V lost 4 bases, J lost 0 bases, and 13 bases stayed unmatched. Germline CDR1 SGHNT, CDR2 YYREEE (reference sequence). The CDR3 contains 20 residues. The record originates from a study of blood T cell repertoires in COVID-19. As for the study in general: Samples representing acute and convalescent COVID-19 were sourced from the United States, Italy and Spain. T cells, B-cell-depleted T cells, or PBMCs supplied cDNA or gDNA.

Authors' data handling: Amplification from reference gene primers served as the basis for estimated nucleated cell counts. Sequencing was performed with immunoSEQ multiplex PCR; in TCRdb, only in-frame clones are kept and a portion is missing. V and J calls and clone size follow that table, whereas D and trimming were derived from the DNA. This sample carries roughly 41,000 clones, 75% to 90% of them seen once, and the ten largest clones take around a sixth. Sequencing used peripheral blood. The genes are TRBV5-4 and TRBJ2-3, with 14 positions matching TRBD2. The sequence was collected from a human donor in a cohort sampled during active COVID-19. The CDR3 loop is CASSQPNPGLAGASTDTQYF. The CDR3 nucleotides are TGTGCCAGCAGCCAGCCAAACCCGGGACTAGCGGGGGCTAGCACAGATACGCAGTATTTT.